This T cell receptor beta chain was profiled in a study of shared T cell receptors in the human thymus. Per the germline V gene, CDR1 is ENHRY and CDR2 is SYGVKD. This CDR3 region has 17 residues. Trimming pared 0 bases from V and 0 bases from J, leaving 14 bases between. Produced via immunoSEQ multiplex PCR; TCRdb's table is partial and in-frame only. This sample carries 700,000 or so clones, 80% to 90% of them seen once, and the ten largest clones take under 0.012%. The sample also formed part of further work on human thymus T cells. That source reports: Immunologically healthy infants in Finland undergoing congenital heart defect surgery were the donors. During corrective heart surgery, resections were taken, and the thymus tissue came from them. Seemingly biased V and J gene usage marked thymic and blood repertoires.

This sequence originates from a girl under three years old with a congenital heart defect. The sequencing sample was made of thymocytes. The chain joins TRBV10-3 to TRBJ2-5; D perhaps matches TRBD2 (7 bases). This CDR3 reads CAISESRGGDNQETQYF. CDR3 DNA sequence: TGTGCCATCAGTGAGTCGAGGGGGGGGGACAACCAAGAGACCCAGTACTTC.